This T cell receptor beta chain was identified during a study of blood T cell repertoires in COVID-19. Study-wide context: Samples taken during acute and convalescent COVID-19 were collected in the United States, Italy and Spain.

Germline assignment: CDR1 SGHVS and CDR2 FQNEAQ. V lost 5 bases, J lost 7 bases, and 20 bases lay in between. The CDR3 totals 15 residues. The protocol was immunoSEQ multiplex PCR, while the TCRdb copy is restricted to in-frame clones and leaves out a portion. Found here are 250,000 or so clones, roughly nine tenths of them singletons; the top ten hold 0.85% to 0.95%. The specimen was peripheral blood. The sequence came from a woman between 40 and 50 years old who had recovered from COVID-19. This chain connects TRBV7-8 to TRBJ1-2; the D gene is possibly TRBD1 (5 bases). CDR3 region: CASSGYRKEGSGYTF. CDR3 bases: TGTGCCAGCAGCGGTTACAGGAAAGAAGGATCTGGCTACACCTTC.